This T cell receptor beta chain was retrieved from a study of T cells in Graves' hyperthyroidism and ophthalmopathy. Study observations and caveats: Most clonotypes that expanded in the thyroid above 0.001 also showed up in blood.

This clonotype was observed a handful of times. Its antigen is unidentified. For Graves' hyperthyroidism to be stable, ophthalmopathy could not progress within 18 months. Newly diagnosed hyperthyroidism, duration under 2 months, in patients aged 18 to 65. Fresh peripheral blood, about 10 ml of it, supplied the PBMCs. Trimming cost V 5 bases and J 2 bases; bases outside gene matches: 5. Germline V CDR1 and CDR2: MDHEN, SYDVKM. The CDR3 is 15 amino acids. From RNA transcripts, TCR beta CDR3 regions were amplified. An initial round of RT-PCR targeting the TCR CDR3 relied on the HTBI primer set. TCRdb called the multiplex PCR reads again in MiXCR, with one record for every CDR3 protein. The sample includes some 690,000 distinct CDR3 sequences, 17% of them seen just once.

Material for sequencing was blood. This clonotype originated in a man aged 45-65 years with Graves' hyperthyroidism. The chain joins TRBV28 to TRBJ2-7; 11 bases map to TRBD2. The CDR3 region is CASSPFSGRAYEQYF. In DNA, the CDR3 is TGTGCCAGCAGTCCCTTTAGCGGGAGGGCCTACGAGCAGTACTTC.